This T cell receptor beta chain is drawn from a study of regulatory T cells in long-lasting Graves disease. Overall study results and limits: Repertoires from persistent disease leaned toward TRBV28, TRBJ1-2 and TRBJ2-5. A reduction in accuracy may have resulted from the small sample size.

The TCR beta library used iRepertoire HTBI primers with Arm-PCR amplification of CDR3. TCRdb re-called the multiplex PCR reads through MiXCR, storing one row per CDR3 protein. This sample has around 400,000 distinct CDR3 sequences, with 20% to 30% found just once. This clonotype was seen only a few times. The antigen remains unidentified. The V segment lost 3 bases and the J segment 7 bases; nucleotides outside the gene matches: 9. Germline loops: CDR1 DFQATT, CDR2 SNEGSKA (reference sequence). The CDR3 has 15 residues. Time point defined: persistent/refractory GD, antithyroid drugs over 5 years with positive TRAb. The TCR library was made from RNA that had been extracted from PBMCs in TRIzol.

The sequenced sample was peripheral blood mononuclear cells (PBMCs), obtained when the disease was refractory, from a patient treated with antithyroid drugs. This chain links TRBV20-1 with TRBJ1-6; 7 bases are shared with TRBD1. The TCR originated in a female donor with Graves disease. The CDR3 here is CSARALEQGNSPLHF. In DNA, the CDR3 is TGCAGTGCTAGGGCCTTGGAACAGGGGAATTCACCCCTCCACTTT.